The sequence of this TCR beta chain was determined in a study of cytomegalovirus exposure and HLA in healthy donors. This CDR3 is built from 13 residues. CDR1 SQVTM and CDR2 ANQGSEA come from the germline V gene. J gave up 4 bases and V 3 bases, and 3 bases lay outside the gene matches. PCR primers comprised 60 Vbeta and 13 Jbeta primers. Produced via immunoSEQ multiplex PCR; TCRdb's table is partial and in-frame only. The sample holds approximately 150,000 clones; roughly 72% are singletons and the top ten take 1.8%. This chain uses TRBV29-1 with TRBJ2-3, with TRBD2 identical over 8 bases. Sequenced input: PBMCs. This receptor was obtained from a middle-aged man in good health and CMV-seronegative. The CDR3 protein is CSVDGGGADTQYF. The CDR3 DNA reads as TGCAGCGTTGACGGGGGGGGCGCAGATACGCAGTATTTT.